The 3 T cell receptor beta chains presented below share a single source sample, sequenced in a study of cytotoxic CD8 clonotypes in ibrutinib-treated CLL. The method was immunoSEQ multiplex PCR; TCRdb's version includes in-frame clones alone and lacks a portion of them. Here the sample spans more than 200,000 clones, roughly 74% being singletons. The sample consisted of PBMCs, taken after 24 months of ibrutinib treatment. Receptors were obtained from a human donor with chronic lymphocytic leukemia.

V is TRBV10-3 and J is TRBJ2-7; tentative D call: TRBD2 (5 bases). Germline V gene lookup returns CDR1 ENHRY and CDR2 SYGVKD. This CDR3 has 13 amino acids. The V end was cut by 7 bases, the J end by 3 bases, with 13 bases between. CDR3: CAITDAGNYEQYF. The DNA for the CDR3 is TGTGCCATCACCGACGCGGGTAACTACGAGCAGTACTTC.

The V call is TRBV19, the J call TRBJ2-4; D remains unclear. Trimming pared 9 bases from V and 0 bases from J, leaving 6 bases between. The CDR3 sequence is 12 residues long. In germline, CDR1 is LNHDA, CDR2 SQIVND (reference sequence). The CDR3 region has the DNA TGTGCCAGCCCCAGAGCCAAAAACATTCAGTACTTC. It specifies CASPRAKNIQYF.

This chain joins TRBV27 and TRBJ1-1; tentative D call: TRBD1 (5 bases). CDR1 and CDR2 (germline): MNHEY, SMNVEV (reference sequence). With 0 bases removed from V and 0 bases from J, the gap between germline ends came to 11 bases. There are 16 residues in the CDR3. The CDR3 here is CASSLSPGPLNTEAFF. In DNA form, the CDR3 reads TGTGCCAGCAGTTTATCGCCAGGGCCTTTGAACACTGAAGCTTTCTTT.